This TCR beta chain was recorded in a study of T cell responses to AZD1222 COVID-19 vaccine. Assay used: immunoSEQ multiplex PCR; TCRdb lists only in-frame clones, some missing. The repertoire holds about 150,000 clones, around 91% seen once, with less than 5.5% in the top ten. The input for sequencing was peripheral blood, taken on day 0 of AZD1222 vaccination. The sequence was obtained from an adult in good health.

CDR3 residues: CASSQDWADYGYTF. The CDR3 region has the DNA TGCGCCAGCAGCCAAGATTGGGCCGACTATGGCTACACCTTC. This chain joins TRBV4-3 and TRBJ1-2, with D unclear. The germline V and J ends were trimmed by 0 bases and 3 bases, with 8 bases remaining between them. Germline loops: CDR1 LGHNA, CDR2 YSLEER. This CDR3 region has 14 residues.